This is a list of T cell receptor beta chains from one sample in a study of T-cell memory formation after mild COVID-19. TCRdb reprocessed the 5' RACE reads via MiXCR and lists one record per CDR3 protein. The table lists approximately 260,000 distinct CDR3 sequences, roughly a sixth of them singletons. Sequencing input: PBMCs or a T cell subset sorted from them (not recorded which). The receptors derive from a man between 18 and 29 years old who had mild COVID-19 (a few samples of this study predate the infection). Cell type and time point are not known. Each CDR3 is given without its conserved first and last residue.

TRBV7-9	TRBJ1-1	ASSKGGENTEAF
TRBV4-1	TRBJ2-3	ASSQAPSGGGLQY
TRBV5-1	TRBJ2-2	ASNQGQKVNTGELF
TRBV5-2	TRBJ2-1	ASNRVGGAYNEQF
TRBV5-1	TRBJ2-3	ASSLGGVGTDTQY
TRBV14	TRBJ1-2	ASSQVAGAANYGYT
TRBV5-1	TRBJ2-2	ASSYSGTTNTGELF
TRBV6-5	TRBJ2-5	ASSYGSDGSETQY
TRBV15	TRBJ1-5	ATSRQGGGNQPQH
TRBV10-3	TRBJ2-1	AIMTRLANEQF
TRBV7-9	TRBJ2-2	ASSRNRDPGELF
TRBV20-1	TRBJ2-2	SAGKRGDTFTGELF
TRBV24-1	TRBJ2-1	ATSESRGHNEQF
TRBV4-3	TRBJ2-4	ASSQGRDRGAENIQY
TRBV12-3/TRBV12-4	TRBJ2-5	ASRPPGAGEETQY
TRBV27	TRBJ2-1	ASGDSIGGDKGNNEQF
TRBV12-3/TRBV12-4	TRBJ2-1	ASSFSGGNEQF
TRBV5-1	TRBJ2-2	ASSVGTGSGELF
TRBV3-1	TRBJ2-1	ASSQGSGGAPGYEQF
TRBV7-9	TRBJ2-5	ASAPPMGTQY
TRBV20-1	TRBJ1-1	SASRGRSEAF
TRBV20-1	TRBJ2-5	SAREVRGQETQY
TRBV7-3	TRBJ2-6	ASSPTTGANVLT
TRBV5-1	TRBJ1-2	ASSFPTGDGYT
TRBV6-1	TRBJ2-4	ASSETLAGLLAKNIQY
TRBV4-3	TRBJ1-5	ASIGWGASQPQH
TRBV4-1	TRBJ2-7	ASSQEQASSYEQY
TRBV27	TRBJ2-3	ASRGTGPDTQY
TRBV10-3	TRBJ1-1	AIGQGKMNTEAF
TRBV29-1	TRBJ1-1	SVVKTGGTEAF
TRBV5-6	TRBJ2-2	ASSELGRGNTGELF
TRBV7-9	TRBJ2-7	ASSFWALSYEQY
TRBV25-1	TRBJ2-4	ATSTSGGYPLAKNIQY
TRBV2	TRBJ1-1	ASSGGTGTEAF
TRBV27	TRBJ2-7	ASSNGGYEQY
TRBV18	TRBJ1-4	ASSPDLKEKLF
TRBV27	TRBJ1-2	ASSLTEGHYGYT
TRBV7-2	TRBJ2-3	ASSLASGTDTQY
TRBV7-9	TRBJ2-5	ASSGTTEETQY
TRBV18	TRBJ2-1	ASSSGTSGVGGDEQF
TRBV7-9	TRBJ1-2	ASSAYSYGYT
TRBV10-3	TRBJ2-5	AISEMYIQETQY
TRBV10-3	TRBJ2-7	ATRQGPVYEQY
TRBV5-5	TRBJ1-1	ASSLNGYTEAF
TRBV4-1	TRBJ1-2	ASSQGGALYGYT
TRBV5-6	TRBJ2-7	ASSFSGTSGQQY
TRBV6-2/TRBV6-3	TRBJ2-2	ASRQGHANTGELF
TRBV20-1	TRBJ2-3	SVPTAEGTTDTQY
TRBV19	TRBJ2-1	ASSRGGGDYNEQF
TRBV20-1	TRBJ2-1	SARDGPENEQF
TRBV4-1	TRBJ2-5	ASSRRLAEQETQY
TRBV5-5	TRBJ2-1	ASSLVHGAGTYNEQF
TRBV7-9	TRBJ1-1	ASSSVNTEAF
TRBV11-2	TRBJ2-1	ASSLDSLSYNEQF
TRBV6-2/TRBV6-3	TRBJ2-4	ASSPYTGRQY
TRBV6-2/TRBV6-3	TRBJ2-3	ASSRLTGTSGVDTQY
TRBV30	TRBJ2-4	AWSPPQGWGKNIQY
TRBV24-1	TRBJ2-5	ATSDPGTSGTQY
TRBV5-1	TRBJ2-7	ASSFNVNEQY
TRBV12-3/TRBV12-4	TRBJ1-2	ASSYGQIYGYT